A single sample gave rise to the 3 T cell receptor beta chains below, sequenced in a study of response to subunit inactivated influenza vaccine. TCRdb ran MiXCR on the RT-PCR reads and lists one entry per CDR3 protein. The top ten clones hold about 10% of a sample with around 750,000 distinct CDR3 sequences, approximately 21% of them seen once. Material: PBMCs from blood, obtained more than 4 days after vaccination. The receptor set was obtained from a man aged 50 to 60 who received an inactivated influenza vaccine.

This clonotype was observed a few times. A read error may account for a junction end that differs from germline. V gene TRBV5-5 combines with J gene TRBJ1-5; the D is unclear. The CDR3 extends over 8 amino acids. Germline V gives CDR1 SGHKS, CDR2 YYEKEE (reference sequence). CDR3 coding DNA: TGCTTGAATCAGCCCCAGCATTTT. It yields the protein CLNQPQHF.

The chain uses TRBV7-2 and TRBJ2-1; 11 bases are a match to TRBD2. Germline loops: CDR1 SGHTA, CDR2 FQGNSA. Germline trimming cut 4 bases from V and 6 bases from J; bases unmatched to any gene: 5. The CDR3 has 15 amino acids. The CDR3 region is CASSSGTSGFNEQFF. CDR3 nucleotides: TGTGCCAGCAGCTCGGGGACTAGCGGATTCAATGAGCAGTTCTTC.

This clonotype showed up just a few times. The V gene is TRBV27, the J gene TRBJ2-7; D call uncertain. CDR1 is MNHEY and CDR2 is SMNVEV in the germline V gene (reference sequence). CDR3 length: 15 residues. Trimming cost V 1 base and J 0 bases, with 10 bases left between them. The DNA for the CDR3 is TGTGCCAGCAGTTTATTCGGGCCCCTCTCCTACGAGCAGTACTTC. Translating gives CASSLFGPLSYEQYF.